These 31 T cell receptor beta chains originate from one sample sequenced in a study of blood T cell repertoires in COVID-19. The assay was immunoSEQ multiplex PCR, and TCRdb's table has in-frame clones only and misses some. The table includes over 200,000 clones, around nine tenths detected once. The sample was PBMCs or T cells enriched from blood (not recorded which). These receptors originate from a woman aged 25-40 years who had been exposed to COVID-19.

V is TRBV6-1 and J is TRBJ1-5; 7 nucleotides align to TRBD1. Germline loops: CDR1 MNHNS, CDR2 SASEGT. The CDR3 sequence is 14 residues long. Trimming removed 3 bases from V and 6 bases from J; junction bases left unmatched: 5. The CDR3 here is CASSEGTVGQPQHF. CDR3 in DNA: TGTGCCAGCAGTGAGGGGACAGTGGGTCAGCCCCAGCATTTT.

The sample holds a few counts of this clone. The CDR3 DNA reads as TGTGCCAGCACCAAACAGGGCCTCCGTGGACCAAATGGCTACACCTTC. Translation: CASTKQGLRGPNGYTF. J is TRBJ1-2 and V is TRBV28; a weak D match, TRBD1 (6 bases). Trimming cost V 7 bases and J 6 bases, with 24 bases left between them. CDR1 and CDR2 (germline): MDHEN, SYDVKM. The CDR3 runs to 16 residues.

V gene TRBV6-5 combines with J gene TRBJ2-3; 11 bases are shared with TRBD2. Trimming cost V 6 bases and J 4 bases; bases outside gene matches: 6. Per germline, CDR1 MNHEY and CDR2 SVGAGI. The CDR3 is 15 residues long. The CDR3 protein is CASSLTSGNADTQYF. The CDR3 bases are TGTGCCAGCAGCCTGACTAGCGGGAATGCAGATACGCAGTATTTT.

The chain recombines TRBV9 with TRBJ2-1; 7 bases match TRBD2. The ends lost 0 bases at V and 1 base at J; junction bases unmatched: 4. There are 16 residues in the CDR3. Per the germline V gene, CDR1 is SGDLS and CDR2 is YYNGEE. In DNA form, the CDR3 reads TGTGCCAGCAGCGTAGTGGCGGGAGTATCCTACAATGAGCAGTTCTTC. Its protein is CASSVVAGVSYNEQFF. Combining the CDR3 with reference TRBV9 and TRBJ2-1 gives the whole variable domain DSGVTQTPKHLITATGQRVTLRCSPRSGDLSVYWYQQSLDQGLQFLIQYYNGEERAKGNILERFSAQQFPDLHSELNLSSLELGDSALYFCASSVVAGVSYNEQFFGPGTRLTVL.

The V call is TRBV7-8, the J call TRBJ1-2; D might be TRBD1 (6 bases). V lost 0 bases to trimming and J lost 2 bases, with 13 bases between them. Germline V gene data show CDR1 as SGHVS and CDR2 as FQNEAQ. This CDR3 is built from 16 residues. The CDR3 sequence: CASSLADVRGNYGYTF. In DNA, the CDR3 is TGTGCCAGCAGCTTAGCTGATGTCAGGGGCAACTATGGCTACACCTTC.

V gene TRBV19 combines with J gene TRBJ1-1; D may be TRBD1 (5 bases). Germline loops: CDR1 LNHDA, CDR2 SQIVND (reference sequence). The V end was cut by 6 bases, the J end by 6 bases, with 14 bases between. The CDR3 spans 13 residues. The CDR3 reads CASRGPDGPEAFF. The CDR3, as DNA: TGTGCCAGTAGGGGGCCTGACGGACCTGAAGCTTTCTTT. The full variable domain, with the rest looked up from reference TRBV19 and TRBJ1-1, is DGGITQSPKYLFRKEGQNVTLSCEQNLNHDAMYWYRQDPGQGLRLIYYSQIVNDFQKGDIAEGYSVSREKKESFPLTVTSAQKNPTAFYLCASRGPDGPEAFFGQGTRLTVV.

V usage is TRBV9 and J usage is TRBJ2-7; 11 bases fit TRBD2. With 2 bases clipped from V and 2 bases from J, the junction kept 6 bases outside the gene matches. The CDR3 covers 16 residues. The V gene's germline CDR1 is SGDLS and CDR2 YYNGEE. The CDR3 DNA reads as TGTGCCAGCAGCGTTGGGGGACTAGCGGTACCCTACGAGCAGTACTTC. It yields the protein CASSVGGLAVPYEQYF.

The rearrangement joins TRBV4-2 to TRBJ2-1, with D possibly being TRBD1 (6 bases). V lost 1 base to trimming and J lost 10 bases, with 14 bases between them. The length of the CDR3 is 14 residues. Germline-derived CDR1 and CDR2 are LGHNA and YNFKEQ. The CDR3 loop is CASSQVESGEEQFF. The CDR3, as DNA: TGTGCCAGCAGCCAAGTGGAGTCAGGGGAGGAGCAGTTCTTC.

The chain uses TRBV10-3 and TRBJ1-5; 7 bases align to TRBD1. Germline-derived CDR1 and CDR2 are ENHRY and SYGVKD. The CDR3 sequence is 13 residues long. Losses at the gene ends were 7 bases for V and 6 bases for J; bases not matched to a gene: 6. This chain's CDR3 is CAIKQTGAQPQHF. The CDR3 region has the DNA TGTGCCATCAAACAAACAGGGGCTCAGCCCCAGCATTTT.

The chain has TRBV10-3 and TRBJ1-1, with 7 bases lining up with TRBD1. CDR3 length equals 14 residues. The germline gives CDR1 ENHRY, CDR2 SYGVKD. After removal of 5 bases from V and 5 bases from J, the junction contained 8 bases not matched to a gene. As DNA, the CDR3 is TGTGCCATCAGTAGACAGGGAAGTCAGACTGAAGCTTTCTTT. Protein: CAISRQGSQTEAFF.

The chain carries TRBV9 and TRBJ2-4, with TRBD1 identical over 7 bases. This CDR3 has 14 residues. From germline, CDR1 is SGDLS and CDR2 YYNGEE. Losses at the gene ends were 2 bases for V and 8 bases for J; bases not matched to a gene: 7. CDR3 nucleotides: TGTGCCAGCAGCGTGGGGGACAGTTTTCACATTCAGTACTTC. Translation: CASSVGDSFHIQYF.

The chain couples TRBV18 to TRBJ2-3; 8 bases agree with TRBD2. Germline CDR1 KGHSH, CDR2 LQKENI. Germline trimming cut 3 bases from V and 5 bases from J; bases unmatched to any gene: 7. The CDR3 consists of 15 residues. CDR3 nucleotides: TGTGCCAGCTCACCCGGACTAGCCCCGATAGATACGCAGTATTTT. It specifies CASSPGLAPIDTQYF.

The genes are TRBV3-1 (or the pseudogene TRBV3-2) and TRBJ1-3; D is possibly TRBD1 (6 bases). CDR1 and CDR2 from the germline V gene are LGHDT and YNNKEL (reference sequence). The CDR3 has 16 amino acids. The germline V and J ends were trimmed by 4 bases and 2 bases, with 15 bases remaining between them. CDR3 DNA: TGTGCCAGCAGCCCCATAGGGGGGGCCGCTGGAAACACCATATATTTT. It translates to CASSPIGGAAGNTIYF.

The rearrangement links TRBV5-4 to TRBJ2-7; TRBD2 is a possible D gene (6 bases). CDR3 length: 15 residues. V dropped 0 bases and J dropped 1 base, with 11 bases sitting between them. Germline CDR1 reads SGHNT; CDR2 reads YYREEE (reference sequence). The CDR3 is CASSLDPGTSYEQYF. The CDR3 DNA follows: TGTGCCAGCAGCTTGGATCCAGGGACTTCCTACGAGCAGTACTTC.

This clone turned up a few times. This chain connects TRBV5-6 to TRBJ2-2, with 8 bases aligning to TRBD1. In germline, CDR1 is SGHDT, CDR2 YYEEEE. V lost 4 bases to trimming and J lost 0 bases; unmatched junction nucleotides: 8. This CDR3 has 17 amino acids. CDR3 in DNA: TGTGCCAGCAGCCTGACAGGGGTCCTCGCGAACACCGGGGAGCTGTTTTTT. It is translated as CASSLTGVLANTGELFF.

The chain recombines TRBV5-6 with TRBJ1-1; maybe TRBD1 (5 bases). The CDR3 covers 13 residues. V was clipped by 0 bases and J by 7 bases, with 10 bases between them. CDR1 SGHDT and CDR2 YYEEEE come from the germline V gene. The CDR3 region is CASSLAQGSEAFF. The CDR3 DNA follows: TGTGCCAGCAGCTTGGCCCAGGGAAGTGAAGCTTTCTTT.

The genes are TRBV19 and TRBJ1-1; 7 nucleotides line up with TRBD1. Germline V lookup: CDR1 LNHDA, CDR2 SQIVND (reference sequence). This CDR3 spans 14 amino acids. V trimming: 6 bases; J trimming: 6 bases; junction bases outside the gene matches: 10. The CDR3 reads CASSSRTGGPEAFF. In nucleotides, the CDR3 is TGTGCCAGTAGCTCTCGGACAGGCGGGCCTGAAGCTTTCTTT.

The chain carries TRBV5-5 and TRBJ2-2; D call uncertain. The V end lost 1 base, the J end lost 7 bases, and 8 bases lay between the germline ends. The CDR3 runs to 13 residues. The germline CDR1 and CDR2 sequences are SGHKS and YYEKEE (reference sequence). CDR3 sequence reads: CASSLNSIGELFF. The CDR3 DNA is TGTGCCAGCAGCTTGAATAGTATCGGGGAGCTGTTTTTT.

The rearrangement joins TRBV29-1 to TRBJ1-2; the match to TRBD1 covers 9 bases. The CDR3 sequence is 13 residues long. Germline V CDR1 and CDR2: SQVTM, ANQGSEA. V was clipped by 6 bases and J by 2 bases; unmatched bases: 4. CDR3 DNA sequence: TGCAGCGTCTCCGGGACAGGGAACTATGGCTACACCTTC. Its translation is CSVSGTGNYGYTF.

Remarks on this clone: The same CDR3 also results from other DNA sequences found in this sample. The rearrangement uses TRBV12-3 or TRBV12-4 and TRBJ2-5; D is uncertain. There are 11 residues in the CDR3. The V end lost 2 bases, the J end lost 5 bases, and 3 bases lay between the germline ends. The CDR3 sequence: CASSLRETQYF. For the CDR3, the DNA is TGTGCCAGCAGTTTACGGGAGACCCAGTACTTC.

The genes are TRBV27 and TRBJ2-3; TRBD1 matches at 7 bases. Trimming cost V 5 bases and J 6 bases; bases outside gene matches: 29. The length of the CDR3 is 21 residues. Germline-derived CDR1 and CDR2 are MNHEY and SMNVEV (reference sequence). In nucleotides, the CDR3 is TGTGCCAGCAGTCCTTACTCTTTTCCGGCCGACCGGACAGGAGGAATGGATACGCAGTATTTT. This encodes CASSPYSFPADRTGGMDTQYF.

The chain links TRBV7-8 to TRBJ2-4, with 9 bases that match TRBD1. CDR3 size: 14 residues. The junction had 7 bases not matched to a gene; V was cut back by 4 bases and J by 9 bases. Germline CDR1 SGHVS, CDR2 FQNEAQ. DNA for the CDR3: TGTGCCAGCAGCTCCCGGGACAGGGCAGCCATTCAGTACTTC. This codes for CASSSRDRAAIQYF.

This rearrangement joins TRBV7-2 to TRBJ2-3; TRBD2 aligns across 7 bases. The CDR3 runs to 18 residues. Trimming at V came to 1 base and at J to 2 bases, leaving 12 bases not matched to a gene. Per germline, CDR1 SGHTA and CDR2 FQGNSA. The chain's CDR3 is CASSLDAGGGRVTDTQYF. The CDR3, as DNA: TGTGCCAGCAGCTTAGATGCTGGTGGCGGGAGAGTCACAGATACGCAGTATTTT.

The CDR3 region is CASSNQGARHEKLFF. In DNA, the CDR3 is TGCGCCAGCAGCAATCAGGGGGCGCGGCATGAAAAACTGTTTTTT. The rearrangement joins TRBV5-1 to TRBJ1-4, with 8 bases lining up with TRBD1. V shed 4 bases, J shed 6 bases, and the junction held 8 bases outside the gene matches. The CDR3 is 15 amino acids. Germline V gene data show CDR1 as SGHRS and CDR2 as YFSETQ.

This sequence joins TRBV30 and TRBJ2-2; 7 bases are shared with TRBD2. V dropped 3 bases and J dropped 5; count of bases not matched to a gene: 6. Germline lookup yields CDR1 GTSNPN and CDR2 SVGIG (reference sequence). The CDR3 spans 14 residues. CDR3 amino acids: CAWRRLAATGELFF. The CDR3 nucleotides read TGTGCCTGGAGACGTCTAGCGGCTACCGGGGAGCTGTTTTTT.

This clone was counted once. V is TRBV19 and J is TRBJ2-2; D unresolved. Germline V gene data show CDR1 as LNHDA and CDR2 as SQIVND (reference sequence). The V and J ends lost 4 bases and 5 bases respectively, with 11 bases between them. This CDR3 has 14 residues. In nucleotides, the CDR3 is TGTGCCAGTAGTACCACGACATTAACCGGGGAGCTGTTTTTT. Translating gives CASSTTTLTGELFF.

The V call is TRBV12-3 or TRBV12-4, the J call TRBJ2-1; D possibly corresponds to TRBD2 (6 bases). The CDR3 is 12 residues long. The V gene lost 6 bases and the J gene lost 14 bases, with 17 bases spanning the gap. The CDR3 is CASRFRDSGEFF. The CDR3 nucleotides read TGTGCCAGCAGGTTCCGGGACTCGGGGGAGTTCTTC.

This clone appeared once. The chain joins TRBV30 to TRBJ2-1; TRBD2 aligns across 8 bases. V was clipped by 0 bases and J by 7 bases; unmatched bases: 5. The V gene's germline CDR1 is GTSNPN and CDR2 SVGIG (reference sequence). The CDR3 contains 14 residues. Written as DNA, the CDR3 is TGTGCCTGGAGTGTACGACTAGCGAATAATGAGCAGTTCTTC. It translates to CAWSVRLANNEQFF.

This chain connects TRBV11-2 to TRBJ1-1, with 7 bases aligning to TRBD1. Per the germline V gene, CDR1 is SGHAT and CDR2 is FQNNGV. J lost 3 bases, V lost 1 base, and 5 bases had no gene match. This CDR3 comprises 15 residues. The CDR3, as DNA: TGTGCCAGCAGCTTAGGACAGGGTGGGTACACTGAAGCTTTCTTT. Its protein product is CASSLGQGGYTEAFF.

The chain recombines TRBV19 with TRBJ1-5; no clear D gene. CDR1 is LNHDA, CDR2 SQIVND, per germline (reference sequence). V was trimmed by 0 bases and J by 0 bases, leaving 12 bases between them. This CDR3 region has 17 residues. Here the CDR3 reads CASSIDDIFDSNQPQHF. The CDR3 DNA is TGTGCCAGTAGTATAGACGACATCTTCGATAGCAATCAGCCCCAGCATTTT.

The V gene is TRBV19, the J gene TRBJ2-7; 7 nucleotides match TRBD2. Germline CDR1 is LNHDA and CDR2 is SQIVND (reference sequence). This CDR3 is built from 15 residues. Trimming cost V 6 bases and J 2 bases; bases outside gene matches: 10. CDR3 bases: TGTGCCAGTAGCACTCCGACTAGCTCCCCCTACGAGCAGTACTTC. It encodes CASSTPTSSPYEQYF.